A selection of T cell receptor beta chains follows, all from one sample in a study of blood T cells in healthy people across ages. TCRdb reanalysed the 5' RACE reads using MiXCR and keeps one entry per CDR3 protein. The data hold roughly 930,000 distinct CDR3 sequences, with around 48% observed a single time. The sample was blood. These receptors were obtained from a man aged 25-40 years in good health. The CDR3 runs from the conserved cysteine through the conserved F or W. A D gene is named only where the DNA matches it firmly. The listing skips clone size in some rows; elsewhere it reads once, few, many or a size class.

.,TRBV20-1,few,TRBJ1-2,TGCAGTGCTAGTCCAAGGACGATCACCGGCTACACCTTC,CSASPRTITGYTF
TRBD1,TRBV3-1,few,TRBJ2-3,TGTGCCAGCAGCCAACAAGACAGGGGTGCAGATACGCAGTATTTT,CASSQQDRGADTQYF
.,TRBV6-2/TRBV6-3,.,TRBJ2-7,TGTGCCAGCAGCCTACGACCATCTACGGACTTGCATTCCTACGAGCAGTACTTC,CASSLRPSTDLHSYEQYF
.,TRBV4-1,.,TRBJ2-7,TGCGCCAGCAGCCAAGATCAGTCGGGAAAGCAGTACTTC,CASSQDQSGKQYF
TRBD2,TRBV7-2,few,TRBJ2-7,TGTGCCAGCAGCCCACTAGCGGGCCCGACCTACGAGCAGTACTTC,CASSPLAGPTYEQYF
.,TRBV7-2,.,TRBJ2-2,TGTGCCAGCAGCTTACAGATGAACACCGGGGAGCTGTTTTTT,CASSLQMNTGELFF
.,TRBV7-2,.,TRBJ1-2,TGTGCCAGCAGCCCAGACGGGGGGTTTGACTACACCTTC,CASSPDGGFDYTF
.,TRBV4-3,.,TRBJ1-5,TGCGCCAGCAGCCAAGATCGGTCAGGGTTAGGCAATCAGCCCCAGCATTTT,CASSQDRSGLGNQPQHF
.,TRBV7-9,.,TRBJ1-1,TGTGCCAGTACCCTTGAAGGGGAAGCTTTCTTT,CASTLEGEAFF
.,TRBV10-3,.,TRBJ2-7,TGTGCCATCAGTGCCTCGGCGAGGGGTAGCCAAGAGGCCCAGTACTTC,CAISASARGSQEAQYF
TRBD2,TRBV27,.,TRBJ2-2,TGTGCCAGCAGTAAGACTAGCGGGGCTCTCACCGGGGAGCTGTTTTTT,CASSKTSGALTGELFF
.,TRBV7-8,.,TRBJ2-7,TGTGCCAGCAGCTTAGAGAGACAGGCGCCCGAGCAGTACTTC,CASSLERQAPEQYF
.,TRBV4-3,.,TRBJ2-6,TGCGCCAGCAGCCAAGGATTCCGGACCGGGGCCAACGTCCTGACTTTC,CASSQGFRTGANVLTF
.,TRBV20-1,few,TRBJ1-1,TGCAGTGCTAGAGGGGAGGGAAACACTGAAGCTTTCTTT,CSARGEGNTEAFF
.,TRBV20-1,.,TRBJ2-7,TGCAGTGCCACCCCAGCGGACAGAGACTACGAGCAGTACTTC,CSATPADRDYEQYF
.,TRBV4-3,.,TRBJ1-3,TGCGCCAGCAGCCAAGATCCGGCTGAAGGAAACACCATATATTTT,CASSQDPAEGNTIYF
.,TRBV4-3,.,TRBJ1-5,TGCGCCAGCAGACCCAATCATTCTGGGTCCGGCAATCAGCCCCAGCATTTT,CASRPNHSGSGNQPQHF
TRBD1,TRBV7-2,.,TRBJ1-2,TGTGCCAGCAGCTTATTAAGGACAGGGGACTACACCTTC,CASSLLRTGDYTF
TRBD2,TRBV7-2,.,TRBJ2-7,TGTGCCAGCAGCATCCAACGGCGGGGGGGCAGTGGGAACGAGCAGTACTTC,CASSIQRRGGSGNEQYF
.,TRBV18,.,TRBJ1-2,TGTGCCAGCTCACCACCCAGTCAGCGACATACAAACTATGGCTACACCTTC,CASSPPSQRHTNYGYTF
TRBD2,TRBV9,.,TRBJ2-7,TGTGCCAGCAGCGTTGGTCGGGAGGTCCACGAGCAGTACTTC,CASSVGREVHEQYF
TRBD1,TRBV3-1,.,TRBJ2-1,TGTGCCAGCAGCACCACGACAGGGAAGTCGTTCTTC,CASSTTTGKSFF
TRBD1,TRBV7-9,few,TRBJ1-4,TGTGCCAGCAGCTTACCCAGGGGGCCTGAAAAACTGTTTTTT,CASSLPRGPEKLFF
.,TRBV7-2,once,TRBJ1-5,TGTGCCAGCAGCTTCGGGAGGGGCAATCAGCCCCAGCATTTT,CASSFGRGNQPQHF
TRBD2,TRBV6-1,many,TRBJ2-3,TGTGCCAGCAGTGAACTAGCGGGGGCCTGGGAAGATACGCAGTATTTT,CASSELAGAWEDTQYF
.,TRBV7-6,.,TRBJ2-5,TGTGCCAGCAGCTTAGAACGAGCGGAGGGAGAGACCCAGTACTTC,CASSLERAEGETQYF
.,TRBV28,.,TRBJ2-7,TGTGCCAGCAGGATAATGAGCTCCTACGAGCAGTACTTC,CASRIMSSYEQYF
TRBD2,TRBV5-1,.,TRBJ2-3,TGCGCCAGCAGCTTGGTCTTTAGCGGGGGGCCCACAGATACGCAGTATTTT,CASSLVFSGGPTDTQYF
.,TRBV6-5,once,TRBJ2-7,TGTGCCAGCAGTTATGGGGGGGGCCGCTCCTACGAGCAGTACTTC,CASSYGGGRSYEQYF
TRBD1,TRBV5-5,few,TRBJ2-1,TGTGCCAGCAGCACCGAAGGGGACAGCTCCTACAATGAGCAGTTCTTC,CASSTEGDSSYNEQFF
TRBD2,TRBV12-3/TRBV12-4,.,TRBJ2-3,TGTGCCAGCAGTACGTTACTAGCGACCAACACAGATACGCAGTATTTT,CASSTLLATNTDTQYF
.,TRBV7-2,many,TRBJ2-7,TGTGCCAGCAGGGCACTAGGAGGGGCCTACGAGCAGTACTTC,CASRALGGAYEQYF
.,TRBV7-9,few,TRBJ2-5,TGTGCCAGCAGCTCCTCTCGAGGAAGGGAGACCCAGTACTTC,CASSSSRGRETQYF
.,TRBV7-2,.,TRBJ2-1,TGTGCCAGCAGCTTAGACGGATTCGCTAATGAGCAGTTCTTC,CASSLDGFANEQFF
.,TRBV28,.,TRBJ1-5,TGTGCCAGCACAGGGGCCAGCCGGGCAGATCAGCCCCAGCATTTT,CASTGASRADQPQHF
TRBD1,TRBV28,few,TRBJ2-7,TGTGCCAGCAGCTCTACGCCGGGACAGGGTTACGAGCAGTACTTC,CASSSTPGQGYEQYF